What follows are 22 T cell receptor beta chains derived from one specimen sequenced in a study of T cell responses to AZD1222 COVID-19 vaccine. The protocol was immunoSEQ multiplex PCR, while the TCRdb copy is restricted to in-frame clones and leaves out a portion. The profile shows over 95,000 clones, 80% to 90% of them singletons. The specimen was peripheral blood, collected on day 0 of AZD1222 vaccination. All receptors derive from an adult in good health.

As to this clone: In the same sample, other DNA sequences code for this CDR3. The CDR3 loop reads CASSLDRGRTEAFF. CDR3 nucleotide sequence: TGCGCCAGCAGCTTGGACAGGGGGCGTACTGAAGCTTTCTTT. V gene TRBV5-1 combines with J gene TRBJ1-1; TRBD1 matches at 9 bases. The CDR3 totals 14 residues. Per germline, CDR1 SGHRS and CDR2 YFSETQ. J gave up 5 bases and V 0 bases, and 2 bases lay outside the gene matches.

The chain couples TRBV2 to TRBJ2-5; 9 nucleotides line up with TRBD2. The CDR3 loop spans 15 amino acids. Germline trimming cut 7 bases from V and 2 bases from J; bases unmatched to any gene: 8. Germline CDR1 is SNHLY and CDR2 is FYNNEI. The CDR3 bases are TGTGCCAGCACCTTGACTAGCGGACCACAAGAGACCCAGTACTTC. Protein sequence: CASTLTSGPQETQYF.

The V and J genes are TRBV11-2 and TRBJ1-5; 10 bases fit TRBD1. V gave up 5 bases and J gave up 11 bases; unmatched junction bases: 9. CDR1 is SGHAT and CDR2 is FQNNGV in the germline V gene. The CDR3 spans 14 residues. CDR3 loop: CASSTSRDRGTQHF. The CDR3 region has the DNA TGTGCCAGCAGCACGTCCCGGGACAGGGGTACCCAGCATTTT.

This clone was seen only a few times. The chain has TRBV12-3 or TRBV12-4 and TRBJ2-1; no firm D call. Trimming left V 7 bases short and J 12 bases short, with 13 bases between. CDR3 length: 11 residues. The CDR3 region has the DNA TGTGCCAGCACCACCAAACGTGGGCAGTTCTTC. It codes for CASTTKRGQFF.

This CDR3 reads CTSSQDSLGVAPPPLYEQYF. The CDR3 bases are TGCACCAGCAGCCAAGATTCCCTAGGGGTCGCACCCCCCCCACTCTACGAGCAGTACTTC. The rearrangement links TRBV1 to TRBJ2-7; the D call in the table, TRBD1, was not verified against the DNA. TRBV1 corresponds to a pseudogene. The CDR3 is 20 residues long.

The chain uses TRBV6-2 or TRBV6-3 and TRBJ1-2; 7 nucleotides match TRBD1. V was clipped by 3 bases and J by 4 bases; unmatched bases: 8. Germline values: CDR1 MNHEY, CDR2 SVGEGT. This CDR3 has 15 amino acids. DNA of the CDR3: TGTGCCAGCAGTTATAACCGGGACAGTTCCTATGGCTACACCTTC. Translating it yields CASSYNRDSSYGYTF.

This sequence joins TRBV5-1 and TRBJ2-5, with 7 bases aligning to TRBD1. Germline values: CDR1 SGHRS, CDR2 YFSETQ. CDR3 length: 16 amino acids. Trimming at V came to 7 bases and at J to 2 bases, leaving 14 bases not matched to a gene. The CDR3 here is CASGPQVQGIQETQYF. CDR3 nucleotide sequence: TGCGCCAGCGGACCACAAGTACAGGGGATTCAAGAGACCCAGTACTTC.

This chain uses TRBV28 with TRBJ2-1, with TRBD1 as a possible D gene (6 bases). Trimming took off 3 bases at V and 8 bases at J, with 17 bases between the two ends. This CDR3 has 15 residues. CDR1 is MDHEN, CDR2 SYDVKM, per germline. CDR3 DNA: TGTGCCAGCAGTTTGCCCACAGGGTATCGCCATGAGCAGTTCTTC. This sequence encodes CASSLPTGYRHEQFF.

The V gene is TRBV11-1, the J gene TRBJ1-1, with D hard to call. The CDR3 contains 15 residues. The V end lost 3 bases, the J end lost 6 bases, and 17 bases lay between the germline ends. Germline V gene sequence: CDR1 SGHAT, CDR2 FQDESV (reference sequence). Here the CDR3 reads CASSFAGKMVAEAFF. The CDR3 bases are TGTGCCAGCAGCTTTGCCGGGAAGATGGTCGCTGAAGCTTTCTTT.

The gene calls are TRBV6-2 or TRBV6-3 and TRBJ2-3; 10 bases line up with TRBD2. The CDR3 sequence is 18 residues long. Per germline, CDR1 MNHEY and CDR2 SVGEGT. With 3 bases clipped from V and 3 bases from J, the junction kept 12 bases outside the gene matches. CDR3 protein: CASSYKSLAGVLTDTQYF. The CDR3 DNA reads TGTGCCAGCAGTTATAAGTCCCTAGCGGGAGTGTTGACAGATACGCAGTATTTT.

J is TRBJ1-4 and V is TRBV28; the D is unclear. This CDR3 has 10 residues. The germline gives CDR1 MDHEN, CDR2 SYDVKM. V dropped 6 bases and J dropped 8 bases, with 4 bases sitting between them. CDR3 coding DNA: TGTGCCAGCAGAAACGAAAAACTGTTTTTT. Translated, it gives CASRNEKLFF.

V usage is TRBV6-2 or TRBV6-3 and J usage is TRBJ1-1; 7 bases align to TRBD1. The V segment lost 1 base and the J segment 8 bases; nucleotides outside the gene matches: 7. The CDR3 has 14 amino acids. From germline, CDR1 is MNHEY and CDR2 SVGEGT. The CDR3 DNA is TGTGCCAGCAGTTACTGGTACCGGGACAGAGAAGCTTTCTTT. This encodes CASSYWYRDREAFF.

The chain uses TRBV2 and TRBJ1-4; D gene uncertain. Germline values: CDR1 SNHLY, CDR2 FYNNEI. This CDR3 contains 11 residues. Trimming shortened V by 6 bases and J by 8 bases, and 7 bases separated the two germline ends. The CDR3 is CASSQYEKLFF. Here the CDR3 DNA reads TGTGCCAGCAGCCAGTACGAAAAACTGTTTTTT.

This chain uses TRBV28 with TRBJ2-5, with D perhaps matching TRBD1 or TRBD2 (6 bases each). V was shortened by 3 bases and J by 5 bases, with 16 bases between the two germline ends. The CDR3 is made up of 15 amino acids. Germline CDR1 is MDHEN and CDR2 is SYDVKM. DNA of the CDR3: TGTGCCAGCAGTTTTTTACAGGGAGGTGCGGAGACCCAGTACTTC. This encodes CASSFLQGGAETQYF.

The chain recombines TRBV4-3 with TRBJ1-4; possible D gene TRBD1, 5 bases. Trimming took off 0 bases at V and 8 bases at J, with 13 bases between the two ends. The CDR3 totals 15 residues. Germline assignment: CDR1 LGHNA and CDR2 YSLEER. The CDR3: CASSQDPGTLEKLFF. CDR3 nucleotides: TGCGCCAGCAGCCAAGATCCCGGGACGCTCGAAAAACTGTTTTTT.

The chain carries TRBV14 and TRBJ1-1; D gene unclear. The CDR3 totals 13 residues. V lost 4 bases and J 3 bases, leaving 9 bases between the germline ends. Germline CDR1 reads SGHDN; CDR2 reads FVKESK. The CDR3 spells CASSRLIYTEAFF. CDR3 nucleotide sequence: TGTGCCAGCAGCCGATTGATTTACACTGAAGCTTTCTTT. The whole variable domain, remainder taken from reference TRBV14 and TRBJ1-1, is EAGVTQFPSHSVIEKGQTVTLRCDPISGHDNLYWYRRVMGKEIKFLLHFVKESKQDESGMPNNRFLAERTGGTYSTLKVQPAELEDSGVYFCASSRLIYTEAFFGQGTRLTVV.

The gene calls are TRBV2 and TRBJ1-4, with 12 bases aligning to TRBD1. The CDR3 is made up of 17 amino acids. V lost 6 bases, J lost 2 bases, and 7 bases stayed unmatched. Per the germline V gene, CDR1 is SNHLY and CDR2 is FYNNEI. The CDR3 bases are TGTGCCAGCAGGGGGACAGGGGGCAGAGTTACTAATGAAAAACTGTTTTTT. Translated: CASRGTGGRVTNEKLFF.

The chain has TRBV27 and TRBJ2-1, with 12 nucleotides matching TRBD2. Germline V gene lookup returns CDR1 MNHEY and CDR2 SMNVEV (reference sequence). CDR3 size: 17 residues. The ends lost 3 bases at V and 5 bases at J; junction bases unmatched: 8. For the CDR3, the DNA is TGTGCCAGCAGTTTTGTCGTTGGACTAGCGGGGAACAATGAGCAGTTCTTC. As protein: CASSFVVGLAGNNEQFF.

The chain has TRBV7-9 and TRBJ2-5, with D unclear. The CDR3 has 14 amino acids. Trimming took off 0 bases at V and 7 bases at J, with 12 bases between the two ends. Germline assignment: CDR1 SEHNR and CDR2 FQNEAQ (reference sequence). CDR3 region: CASSLAVSQVTQYF. CDR3 sequence (DNA): TGTGCCAGCAGCTTAGCTGTATCCCAGGTGACCCAGTACTTC.

This chain joins TRBV5-1 and TRBJ1-2; 9 positions match TRBD1. CDR3 length: 13 residues. Germline assignment: CDR1 SGHRS and CDR2 YFSETQ. J gave up 8 bases and V 5 bases, and 7 bases lay outside the gene matches. CDR3 loop: CASSLGQGAGYTF. The CDR3 region has the DNA TGCGCCAGCAGTCTGGGACAGGGTGCCGGCTACACCTTC.

This clone has just one count. The chain recombines TRBV19 with TRBJ1-5; 7 nucleotides match TRBD1. This CDR3 is built from 14 residues. The germline gives CDR1 LNHDA, CDR2 SQIVND (reference sequence). V lost 7 bases and J lost 7; bases outside the gene matches: 10. CDR3 protein: CASTKGAREQPQHF. The CDR3 region has the DNA TGTGCCAGTACCAAGGGGGCTCGTGAGCAGCCCCAGCATTTT.

This chain uses TRBV24-1 with TRBJ2-3, with D tentatively TRBD2 (5 bases). CDR1 KGHDR and CDR2 SFDVKD come from the germline V gene. The V end lost 5 bases, the J end lost 1 base, and 15 bases lay between the germline ends. The CDR3 contains 16 residues. CDR3: CATSATKVEGTDTQYF. DNA of the CDR3: TGTGCCACCAGTGCCACGAAGGTGGAGGGCACAGATACGCAGTATTTT.